These 21 T cell receptor beta chains came from one sample sequenced in a study of blood T cell repertoires in COVID-19 (dated by TCRdb to the early 2020s). The library was prepared using the immunoSEQ multiplex PCR assay. In its TCRdb copy, this immuneACCESS table keeps in-frame sequences only and misses some clones. Where compared with another copy, unresolved V genes explain less than half of these, and the others have no known cause. The sample contains over 25,000 clones, approximately 92% of them found a single time. Together, the top ten hold roughly a tenth of the sample. Sequenced sample: peripheral blood. All receptors derive from a man aged 55 to 70 with acute or convalescent COVID-19.

A few counts support this clone. The chain couples TRBV11-3 to TRBJ2-7; D remains ambiguous. The CDR3 contains 15 residues. Germline V gene sequence: CDR1 SGHNT, CDR2 YENEEA. V was cut by 2 bases and J by 1 base, with 12 bases left in between. The CDR3 is CASSLNSGFSYEQYF. CDR3 bases: TGTGCCAGCAGCTTAAATTCCGGGTTTTCCTACGAGCAGTACTTC.

The rearrangement joins TRBV6-5 to TRBJ1-1, with D perhaps TRBD1 (5 bases). The V end was cut by 7 bases, the J end by 0 bases, with 15 bases between. CDR3 size: 15 residues. Germline V gene lookup returns CDR1 MNHEY and CDR2 SVGAGI. The CDR3 DNA reads as TGTGCCAGCACCCCCTTCGGGGGGTTGAACACTGAAGCTTTCTTT. Its translation: CASTPFGGLNTEAFF.

The chain couples TRBV29-1 to TRBJ2-7; TRBD1 might be the D (6 bases). The CDR3 totals 16 residues. Trimming took 6 bases from V and 0 from J, leaving 21 bases between them. Germline V CDR1 and CDR2: SQVTM, ANQGSEA. The CDR3 spells CSVSFGGQYSSYEQYF. The CDR3 bases are TGCAGCGTGTCTTTTGGAGGACAGTACAGCTCCTACGAGCAGTACTTC.

The chain joins TRBV30 to TRBJ1-2, with no clear D. CDR3 length equals 10 residues. Germline CDR1 reads GTSNPN; CDR2 reads SVGIG (reference sequence). The V end was cut by 3 bases, the J end by 8 bases, with 7 bases between. CDR3: CAWSAVGYTF. The CDR3 DNA reads TGTGCCTGGAGCGCGGTGGGCTACACCTTC.

V gene TRBV6-1 combines with J gene TRBJ1-1, with a possible D match to TRBD1 (5 bases). Germline V lookup: CDR1 MNHNS, CDR2 SASEGT. The CDR3 contains 14 residues. The ends were cut back, 3 bases at V and 2 bases at J, with 10 bases in the middle. The CDR3, as DNA: TGTGCCAGCAGTGAGTACAGGCGTAACACTGAAGCTTTCTTT. This sequence encodes CASSEYRRNTEAFF.

The chain recombines TRBV5-6 with TRBJ1-1; TRBD1 aligns across 7 bases. The CDR3 covers 14 residues. CDR1 is SGHDT, CDR2 YYEEEE, per germline. With V trimmed by 4 bases and J by 1 base, 4 bases remained unmatched. This chain's CDR3 is CASSPGGGNTEAFF. The CDR3 nucleotides are TGTGCCAGCAGCCCAGGGGGTGGGAACACTGAAGCTTTCTTT.

The gene calls are TRBV11-2 and TRBJ2-5; the D is unclear. Per germline, CDR1 SGHAT and CDR2 FQNNGV. The CDR3 is made up of 15 amino acids. With 0 bases removed from V and 3 bases from J, the gap between germline ends came to 11 bases. Here the CDR3 reads CASSLELQTKETQYF. CDR3 coding DNA: TGTGCCAGCAGCTTAGAACTCCAGACAAAAGAGACCCAGTACTTC.

The genes are TRBV6-1 and TRBJ2-7; 8 nucleotides agree with TRBD1. The germline gives CDR1 MNHNS, CDR2 SASEGT. CDR3 size: 14 residues. V dropped 1 base and J dropped 6; count of bases not matched to a gene: 5. For the CDR3, the DNA is TGTGCCAGCAGTGAAGACAGGGGGGCATTCGAGCAGTACTTC. Translating gives CASSEDRGAFEQYF.

The chain carries TRBV6-4 and TRBJ2-1; perhaps TRBD1 as D (6 bases). Per germline, CDR1 MRHNA and CDR2 SNTAGT. The germline V and J ends were trimmed by 0 bases and 8 bases, with 17 bases remaining between them. CDR3 length equals 16 residues. For the CDR3, the DNA is TGTGCCAGCAGTGACTCCGGGACACTCTCACAGGATGAGCAGTTCTTC. Translation gives CASSDSGTLSQDEQFF.

The chain recombines TRBV5-4 with TRBJ1-1; D is perhaps TRBD1 (5 bases). With 0 bases removed from V and 2 bases from J, the gap between germline ends came to 8 bases. CDR1 and CDR2 (germline): SGHNT, YYREEE (reference sequence). There are 14 residues in the CDR3. CDR3 residues: CASSLVGGNTEAFF. CDR3 in DNA: TGTGCCAGCAGCTTGGTCGGGGGAAACACTGAAGCTTTCTTT.

The genes are TRBV28 and TRBJ1-5; TRBD1 matches at 9 bases. Germline trimming cut 6 bases from V and 6 bases from J; bases unmatched to any gene: 0. Germline values: CDR1 MDHEN, CDR2 SYDVKM. There are 12 residues in the CDR3. The CDR3, as DNA: TGTGCCAGCAGACAGGGGGCTCAGCCCCAGCATTTT. Translated: CASRQGAQPQHF.

The chain carries TRBV5-1 and TRBJ2-1; 8 bases agree with TRBD1. V was pared by 5 bases and J by 8 bases, with 3 bases of the junction left unmatched. Germline-derived CDR1 and CDR2 are SGHRS and YFSETQ. This CDR3 has 12 residues. As DNA, the CDR3 is TGCGCCAGCAGACCGGACAGGGATGAGCAGTTCTTC. It encodes CASRPDRDEQFF.

V is TRBV2 and J is TRBJ2-5; 7 bases map to TRBD2. CDR3 length: 16 residues. The germline CDR1 and CDR2 sequences are SNHLY and FYNNEI. The trim removed 6 bases at V and 1 base at J, leaving 11 bases unmatched. In DNA, the CDR3 is TGTGCCAGCAGCCTTTTGGGGGGGGGAAGCCAAGAGACCCAGTACTTC. This encodes CASSLLGGGSQETQYF.

The chain recombines TRBV11-2 with TRBJ2-3; D possibly corresponds to TRBD1 (5 bases). CDR1 and CDR2 from the germline V gene are SGHAT and FQNNGV. The CDR3 length is 15 residues. Trimming pared 3 bases from V and 0 bases from J, leaving 10 bases between. CDR3 residues: CASSLWGTSTDTQYF. CDR3 coding DNA: TGTGCCAGCAGCTTGTGGGGCACAAGCACAGATACGCAGTATTTT.

V gene TRBV6-7 combines with J gene TRBJ1-1, with TRBD1 matching 7 bases. TRBV6-7 is given ORF status, its function remaining uncertain. Unmatched junction bases numbered 4, after V lost 7 bases and J lost 11 bases. The CDR3 runs to 10 residues. In nucleotides, the CDR3 is TGTGCCAGCACCCCCAGGGGGGCTTTCTTT. Translating gives CASTPRGAFF.

This chain links TRBV11-2 with TRBJ2-7, with 13 bases lining up with TRBD2. With 3 bases clipped from V and 5 bases from J, the junction kept 10 bases outside the gene matches. CDR1 is SGHAT, CDR2 FQNNGV, per germline. The CDR3 length is 17 residues. Here the CDR3 reads CASSFSPRTSGRNEQYF. CDR3 in DNA: TGTGCCAGCAGCTTCTCCCCCCGGACTAGCGGGAGAAACGAGCAGTACTTC.

This clone has only a few counts. The V and J genes are TRBV6-4 and TRBJ2-1; 7 nucleotides match TRBD1. J was trimmed by 9 bases and V by 2 bases; bases with no gene match: 7. The CDR3 has 14 residues. Per germline, CDR1 MRHNA and CDR2 SNTAGT. The CDR3 protein is CASSDRNRGAEQFF. The CDR3, as DNA: TGTGCCAGCAGTGACCGTAACAGGGGCGCTGAGCAGTTCTTC.

The sample holds one count of this clone. V gene TRBV7-2 combines with J gene TRBJ2-7; weak D call: TRBD2 (6 bases). V was shortened by 5 bases and J by 3 bases, with 11 bases between the two germline ends. Germline values: CDR1 SGHTA, CDR2 FQGNSA. The CDR3 sequence is 13 residues long. This CDR3 reads CASSAGLNYEQYF. In nucleotides, the CDR3 is TGTGCCAGCAGCGCGGGACTCAACTACGAGCAGTACTTC.

This clone was detected a few times. This CDR3 is CASTFTGGGGYTF. CDR3 bases: TGTGCCAGCACCTTCACAGGGGGAGGGGGCTACACCTTC. The chain is built from TRBV28 and TRBJ1-2; 8 nucleotides align to TRBD1. Germline-derived CDR1 and CDR2 are MDHEN and SYDVKM. The CDR3 length is 13 residues. Trimming took 7 bases from V and 8 from J; bases not matched to a gene: 9.

As DNA, the CDR3 is TGTGCCAGCAGCCAAGGGCGGGGAAAGGGAGACGAGCAGTACTTC. The encoded protein is CASSQGRGKGDEQYF. V is TRBV4-2 and J is TRBJ2-7; D perhaps matches TRBD2 (6 bases). The V gene lost 1 base and the J gene lost 5 bases, with 15 bases spanning the gap. Germline CDR1 and CDR2: LGHNA and YNFKEQ. The CDR3 has 15 amino acids.

This clone was counted a few times. The chain recombines TRBV7-8 with TRBJ1-5; tentative D call: TRBD1 (5 bases). The CDR3 covers 17 residues. Deletions cut 4 bases from V and 3 bases from J, with 19 bases between. Germline CDR1 and CDR2: SGHVS and FQNEAQ. CDR3 loop: CASSYPSVGGVNQPQHF. CDR3 nucleotide sequence: TGTGCCAGCAGCTATCCCTCCGTGGGAGGGGTCAATCAGCCCCAGCATTTT.